One T cell receptor beta chain is described in this entry. As yet, its antigen is unknown. The sample belongs to a study of OX40 agonist ivuxolimab in advanced cancers. For the study at large: Age averaged 60 years (range roughly 23 to 79), and 82.7% were male.

Clones were read by immunoSEQ multiplex PCR, and TCRdb kept only the in-frame ones, dropping some. The table records 30,000 to 40,000 clones, roughly 84% of them present only once. V lost 6 bases to trimming and J lost 0 bases, with 12 bases between them. Germline V CDR1 and CDR2: MNHNY, SVGAGI (reference sequence). The CDR3 totals 14 residues. Study-wide points: Blood T cells, both CD4+ and CD8+, expanded clonally by week 6 at 0.1 to 3.0 mg/kg.

The sequencing here drew on CD4+ or CD8+ T cells sorted from blood, taken in a trial of the OX40 agonist ivuxolimab. The V gene is TRBV6-6, the J gene TRBJ2-7; unclear D gene. The sequence was obtained from an adult with an advanced solid tumor such as melanoma, head and neck, liver or kidney cancer. The CDR3 is CASSLGRISYEQYF. CDR3 nucleotide sequence: TGTGCCAGCAGCCTCGGACGGATCTCCTACGAGCAGTACTTC.